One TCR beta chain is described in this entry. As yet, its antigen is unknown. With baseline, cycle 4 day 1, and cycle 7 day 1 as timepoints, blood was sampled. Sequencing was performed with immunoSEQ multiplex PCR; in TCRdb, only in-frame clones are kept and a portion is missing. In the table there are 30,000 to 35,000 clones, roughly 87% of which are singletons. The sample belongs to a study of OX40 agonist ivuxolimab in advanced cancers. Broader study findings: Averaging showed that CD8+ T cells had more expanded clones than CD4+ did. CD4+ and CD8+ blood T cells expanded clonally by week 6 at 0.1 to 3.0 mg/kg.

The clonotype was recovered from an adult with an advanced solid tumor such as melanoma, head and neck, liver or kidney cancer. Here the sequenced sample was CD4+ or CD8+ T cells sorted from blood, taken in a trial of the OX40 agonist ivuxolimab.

CDR3 sequence (DNA): TGTGCCAGCAGCGCAGGGCAGGGACCCTTCGAGCAGTACTTC. Residues: CASSAGQGPFEQYF. The V call is TRBV7-9, the J call TRBJ2-7; perhaps D is TRBD1 or TRBD2 (5 bases each). Germline V gives CDR1 SEHNR, CDR2 FQNEAQ (reference sequence). Trimming removed 5 bases at V and 6 bases at J, with 17 bases between. This CDR3 comprises 14 residues.